The entry below gives a single T cell receptor beta chain sequence along with its context. The entry originates in a study of cytomegalovirus exposure and HLA in healthy donors. The study ran its PCR with 60 Vbeta and 13 Jbeta primers. The assay was immunoSEQ multiplex PCR, and TCRdb's table has in-frame clones only and misses some. The repertoire shows about 170,000 clones; the top ten hold around 1.4%. This CDR3 comprises 17 residues. CDR1 is LNHDA, CDR2 SQIVND, per germline (reference sequence). The V end was cut by 4 bases, the J end by 0 bases, with 16 bases between. Material: PBMCs. The chain combines TRBV19 with TRBJ1-3, with a possible D match to TRBD1 (6 bases). The source is a woman in her sixties or seventies in good health and CMV-seronegative. CDR3 sequence (DNA): TGTGCCAGTAGTACCTTTAACGGACAGCTCTCTGGAAACACCATATATTTT. It yields the protein CASSTFNGQLSGNTIYF.